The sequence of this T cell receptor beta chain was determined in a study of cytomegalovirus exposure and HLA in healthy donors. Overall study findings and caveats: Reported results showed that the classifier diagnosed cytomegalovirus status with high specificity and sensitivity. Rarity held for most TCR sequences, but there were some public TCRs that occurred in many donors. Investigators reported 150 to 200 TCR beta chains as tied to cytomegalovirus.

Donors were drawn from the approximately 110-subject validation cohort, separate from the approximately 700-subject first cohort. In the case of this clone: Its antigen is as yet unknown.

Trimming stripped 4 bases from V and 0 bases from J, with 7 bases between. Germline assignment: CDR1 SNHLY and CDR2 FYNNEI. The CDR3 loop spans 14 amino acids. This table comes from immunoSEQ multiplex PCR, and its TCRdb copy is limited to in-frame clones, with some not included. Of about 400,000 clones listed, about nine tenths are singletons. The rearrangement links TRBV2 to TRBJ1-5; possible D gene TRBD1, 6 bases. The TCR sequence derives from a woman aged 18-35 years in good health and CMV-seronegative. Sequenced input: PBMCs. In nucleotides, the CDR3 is TGTGCCAGCAGTGGACAGGCTAGCAATCAGCCCCAGCATTTT. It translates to CASSGQASNQPQHF.